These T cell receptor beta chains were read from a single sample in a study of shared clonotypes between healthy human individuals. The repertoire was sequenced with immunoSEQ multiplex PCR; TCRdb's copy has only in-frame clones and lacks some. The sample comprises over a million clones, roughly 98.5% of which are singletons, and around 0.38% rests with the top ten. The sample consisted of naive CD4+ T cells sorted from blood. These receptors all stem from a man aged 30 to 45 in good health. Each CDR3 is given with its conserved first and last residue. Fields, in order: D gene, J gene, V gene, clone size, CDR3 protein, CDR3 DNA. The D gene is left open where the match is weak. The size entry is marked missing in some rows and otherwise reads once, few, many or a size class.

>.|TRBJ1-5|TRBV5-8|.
CASSPFGHPRANQPQHF
TGTGCCAGCAGCCCCTTCGGCCACCCGCGGGCGAATCAGCCCCAGCATTTT
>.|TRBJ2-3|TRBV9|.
CASSVGIPDTQYF
TGTGCCAGCAGCGTAGGTATTCCGGATACGCAGTATTTT
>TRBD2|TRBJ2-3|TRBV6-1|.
CASRGTSGHTDTQYF
TGTGCCAGCAGGGGGACTAGCGGGCACACAGATACGCAGTATTTT
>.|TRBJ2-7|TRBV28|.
CASSLSSAPSSYEQYF
TGTGCCAGCAGTTTATCTTCGGCTCCCAGCTCCTACGAGCAGTACTTC
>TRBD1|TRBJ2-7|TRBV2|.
CASSGTGTPYEQYF
TGTGCCAGCAGTGGGACAGGGACCCCCTACGAGCAGTACTTC
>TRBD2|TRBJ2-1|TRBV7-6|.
CASSSRAGASSYNEQFF
TGTGCCAGCAGCTCCCGAGCGGGAGCTTCCTCCTACAATGAGCAGTTCTTC
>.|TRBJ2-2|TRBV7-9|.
CASSKEATGELFF
TGTGCCAGCAGCAAGGAAGCCACCGGGGAGCTGTTTTTT
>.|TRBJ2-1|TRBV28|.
CASSLGRPRVDEQFF
TGTGCCAGCAGTTTAGGGCGGCCGCGGGTAGATGAGCAGTTCTTC
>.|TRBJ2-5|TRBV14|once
CASSQTGNRETQYF
TGTGCCAGCAGCCAAACTGGGAACCGAGAGACCCAGTACTTC
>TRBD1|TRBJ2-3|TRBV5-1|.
CASSGGQGLNTQYF
TGCGCCAGCAGCGGGGGACAGGGGCTGAATACGCAGTATTTT
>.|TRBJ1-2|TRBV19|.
CASSIASASYGYTF
TGTGCCAGTAGTATAGCCTCAGCCTCCTATGGCTACACCTTC
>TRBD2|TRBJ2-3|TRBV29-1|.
CSVEVLGLAGDTQYF
TGCAGCGTTGAAGTCCTCGGACTAGCGGGGGATACGCAGTATTTT
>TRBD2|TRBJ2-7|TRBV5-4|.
CASSPSGRAPYEQYF
TGTGCCAGCAGCCCTAGCGGGAGGGCCCCATACGAGCAGTACTTC
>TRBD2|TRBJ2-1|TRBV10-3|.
CAIREGTSEYNEQFF
TGTGCCATCAGGGAAGGGACTAGCGAGTACAATGAGCAGTTCTTC
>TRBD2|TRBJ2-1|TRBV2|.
CASSFYPGLAANEQFF
TGTGCCAGCTCATTCTATCCGGGACTAGCGGCCAATGAGCAGTTCTTC
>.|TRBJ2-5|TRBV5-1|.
CASSSEWRDRGTQYF
TGCGCCAGCAGCTCGGAATGGCGGGACCGTGGGACCCAGTACTTC
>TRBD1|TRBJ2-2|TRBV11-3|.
CASSFGTGDTGELFF
TGTGCCAGCAGCTTCGGGACAGGGGACACCGGGGAGCTGTTTTTT
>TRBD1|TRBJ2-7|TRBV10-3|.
CAMNRDREGEQYF
TGTGCCATGAACCGGGACAGGGAGGGCGAGCAGTACTTC
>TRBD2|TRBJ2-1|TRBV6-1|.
CASIGLDGGNEQFF
TGTGCCAGCATTGGACTAGATGGGGGCAATGAGCAGTTCTTC
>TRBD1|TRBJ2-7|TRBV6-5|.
CASREYSGQGYEQYF
TGTGCCAGCAGGGAATACTCGGGACAGGGTTACGAGCAGTACTTC
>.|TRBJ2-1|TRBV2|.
CASSEDGHSEQFF
TGTGCCAGCAGTGAGGACGGTCATTCGGAGCAGTTCTTC
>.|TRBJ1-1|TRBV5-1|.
CASSLSGRNTEAFF
TGCGCCAGCAGCTTGTCGGGGAGGAACACTGAAGCTTTCTTT
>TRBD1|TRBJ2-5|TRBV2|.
CASSGDRGREETQYF
TGTGCCAGCAGTGGGGACAGGGGGCGCGAAGAGACCCAGTACTTC
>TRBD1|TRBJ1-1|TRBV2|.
CASSEFRGEVGAFF
TGTGCCAGCAGTGAGTTCAGGGGGGAAGTAGGAGCTTTCTTT
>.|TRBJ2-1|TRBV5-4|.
CASSLPGTSEYNEQFF
TGTGCCAGCAGCTTGCCAGGGACAAGCGAGTACAATGAGCAGTTCTTC
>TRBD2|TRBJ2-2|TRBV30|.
CAWSVGTTTGELFF
TGTGCCTGGAGTGTGGGGACTACGACCGGGGAGCTGTTTTTT
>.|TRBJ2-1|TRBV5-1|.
CASSSRVVGYNEQFF
TGCGCCAGCAGCTCAAGGGTAGTTGGGTACAATGAGCAGTTCTTC
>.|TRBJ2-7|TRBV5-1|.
CASSVAGLSYEQYF
TGCGCCAGCAGCGTGGCAGGGCTTTCCTACGAGCAGTACTTC
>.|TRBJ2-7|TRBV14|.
CASSQELAREQYF
TGTGCCAGCAGCCAGGAACTAGCTCGGGAGCAGTACTTC
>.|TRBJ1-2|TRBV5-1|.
CASSLASADTSYGYTF
TGCGCCAGCAGCTTGGCCAGCGCCGATACGTCCTATGGCTACACCTTC
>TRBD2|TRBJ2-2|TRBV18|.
CASSPTSGTGDTGELFF
TGTGCCAGCTCACCGACTAGCGGGACTGGAGACACCGGGGAGCTGTTTTTT
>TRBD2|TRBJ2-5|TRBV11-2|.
CASSLDRGTSGSRGETQYF
TGTGCCAGCAGCTTAGATCGGGGAACTAGCGGGAGTCGGGGAGAGACCCAGTACTTC
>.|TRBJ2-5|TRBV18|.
CASSPIPAGETQYF
TGTGCCAGCTCACCAATCCCGGCCGGGGAGACCCAGTACTTC
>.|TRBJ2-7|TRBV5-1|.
CASSPEGRRLGEQYF
TGCGCCAGCAGCCCAGAGGGCAGGAGATTGGGCGAGCAGTACTTC
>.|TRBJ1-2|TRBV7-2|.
CASTPGAELYGYTF
TGTGCCAGCACTCCCGGGGCCGAACTCTATGGCTACACCTTC
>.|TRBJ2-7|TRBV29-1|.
CSVGGRYEQYF
TGCAGCGTTGGGGGCCGTTACGAGCAGTACTTC
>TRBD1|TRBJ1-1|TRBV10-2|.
CASSDPNRGDTEAFF
TGCGCCAGCAGTGATCCCAACAGGGGAGACACTGAAGCTTTCTTT
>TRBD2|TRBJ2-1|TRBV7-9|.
CASANGGLSGRPYNEQFF
TGTGCCAGCGCCAATGGAGGGCTTAGCGGGAGACCCTACAATGAGCAGTTCTTC
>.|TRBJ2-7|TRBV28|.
CASSFRGYEQYF
TGTGCCAGCAGTTTTCGGGGCTACGAGCAGTACTTC
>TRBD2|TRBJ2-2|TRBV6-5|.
CASSYAGVNTGELFF
TGTGCCAGCAGTTACGCGGGAGTCAACACCGGGGAGCTGTTTTTT
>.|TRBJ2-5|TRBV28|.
CASSDQQGGSQYF
TGTGCCAGCAGTGATCAGCAGGGGGGGTCCCAGTACTTC
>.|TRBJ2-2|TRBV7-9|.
CASSRGTELFF
TGTGCCAGCAGCCGCGGTACAGAGCTGTTTTTT
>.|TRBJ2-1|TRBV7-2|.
CASKEARAYNEQFF
TGTGCCAGCAAGGAAGCGCGGGCCTACAATGAGCAGTTCTTC
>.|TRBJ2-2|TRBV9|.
CASSPTSTGNGLFF
TGTGCCAGCAGCCCGACCTCGACAGGAAACGGGCTGTTTTTT
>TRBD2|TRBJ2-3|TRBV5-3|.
CARSPLAGFTDTQYF
TGTGCCAGAAGCCCTCTAGCGGGCTTCACAGATACGCAGTATTTT
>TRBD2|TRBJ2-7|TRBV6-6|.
CASSPLSGRAYEQYF
TGTGCCAGCAGCCCACTTAGCGGGAGGGCCTACGAGCAGTACTTC
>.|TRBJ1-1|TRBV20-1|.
CSARVPIGAFF
TGCAGTGCTAGAGTCCCGATCGGAGCTTTCTTT
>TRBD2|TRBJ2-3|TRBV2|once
CASTRTSGRKDTQYF
TGTGCCAGTACCAGGACTAGCGGGAGGAAAGATACGCAGTATTTT
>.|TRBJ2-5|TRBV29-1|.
CSVRGGETQYF
TGCAGCGTCCGGGGTGGAGAGACCCAGTACTTC
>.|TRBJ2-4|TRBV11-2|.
CASSSARDLPLAKNIQYF
TGTGCCAGCAGCTCCGCACGAGACTTGCCGCTAGCCAAAAACATTCAGTACTTC
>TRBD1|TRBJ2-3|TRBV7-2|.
CASSLARDRITDTQYF
TGTGCCAGCAGCTTAGCGCGGGACAGGATCACAGATACGCAGTATTTT
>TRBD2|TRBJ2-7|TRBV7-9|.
CASSLGSAGLVGHEQYF
TGTGCCAGCAGCCTCGGTTCGGCTGGACTAGTCGGTCACGAGCAGTACTTC
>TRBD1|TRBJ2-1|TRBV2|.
CASSGDRGLYGNEQFF
TGTGCCAGCAGTGGGGACAGGGGGCTCTATGGTAATGAGCAGTTCTTC
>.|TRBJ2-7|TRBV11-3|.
CASSSEGLSYEQYF
TGTGCCAGCAGCTCCGAGGGGTTGAGCTACGAGCAGTACTTC
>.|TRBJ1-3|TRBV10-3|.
CAISGGNTIYF
TGTGCCATCAGCGGCGGAAACACCATATATTTT